The clone carrying this TCR beta chain was detected only a few times. This record belongs to a study of blood T cell repertoires in COVID-19. Background on the study: COVID-19 samples, acute and convalescent, were from the United States, Italy and Spain. From T cells, B-cell-depleted T cells, or PBMCs came the material, which was cDNA or gDNA.

In the authors' workflow: Amplified reference gene primers provided the basis for estimating nucleated cell counts. Profiling relied on immunoSEQ multiplex PCR, and the TCRdb table lists in-frame clones only, not all of them. The DNA gave D and trimming, while V, J and clone size come from that table. The sample has roughly 30,000 clones, more than 85% seen once. CDR1 and CDR2 from the germline V gene are SGHVS and FQNEAQ. CDR3 length equals 17 residues. Germline trimming cut 6 bases from V and 8 bases from J; bases unmatched to any gene: 15. The TCR sequence derives from a man in his 70s with acute or convalescent COVID-19. The sequenced material came from peripheral blood. The rearrangement links TRBV7-8 to TRBJ1-4, with 10 bases that match TRBD1. This CDR3 reads CASRKGQGSLGGEKLFF. In nucleotides, the CDR3 is TGTGCCAGCAGAAAGGGACAGGGGTCGTTGGGGGGAGAAAAACTGTTTTTT.